This T cell receptor (beta chain) is drawn from a study of blood T cell repertoires in COVID-19. Study as a whole: Sites in the United States, Italy and Spain provided acute and convalescent COVID-19 samples.

The CDR3 is 15 residues long. Germline V gives CDR1 SGHDT, CDR2 YYEEEE. The J segment lost 0 bases and the V segment lost 2 bases, leaving 2 bases of the junction unmatched. Participants' own reports of clinical history determined their cohort assignment. Each recovered donor of Cohort 3 presented with two negative PCRs, clearance, or symptom resolution. Sequenced by immunoSEQ multiplex PCR; TCRdb stores in-frame clones only, minus some. The sample consists of approximately 210,000 clones, approximately 82% of them appearing once. This receptor was identified in a man aged 35-49 years who had recovered from COVID-19. Material for sequencing was PBMCs or T cells enriched from blood (not recorded which). The J gene is TRBJ2-1, the V gene TRBV5-6, with 7 positions matching TRBD1. In DNA, the CDR3 is TGTGCCAGCAGCTTACACAGGGGCTCCTACAATGAGCAGTTCTTC. Protein: CASSLHRGSYNEQFF.